This section outlines one T cell receptor (beta chain) sequence together with its context. The entry originates in a study of blood T cell repertoires in COVID-19. Sequenced by immunoSEQ multiplex PCR; TCRdb stores in-frame clones only, minus some. Of about 210,000 clones listed, approximately 89% are singletons. The germline V and J ends were trimmed by 5 bases and 2 bases, with 13 bases remaining between them. This CDR3 region has 14 residues. CDR1 and CDR2 (germline): SGHRS, YFSETQ. This clonotype was sampled from a woman between 35 and 50 years old with acute or convalescent COVID-19. The sequenced sample was peripheral blood. The rearrangement joins TRBV5-1 to TRBJ2-5; the D is unclear. CDR3 nucleotide sequence: TGCGCCAGCAGGCCCCTATGGGCTCAAGAGACCCAGTACTTC. This codes for CASRPLWAQETQYF.